These 30 T cell receptor beta chains were sequenced from one sample in a study of cytomegalovirus exposure and HLA in healthy donors. With 60 Vbeta and 13 Jbeta primers, the PCR was carried out. The data were produced by immunoSEQ multiplex PCR, yet TCRdb's version contains in-frame clones alone and is incomplete. The table shows under 55,000 clones, with about 78% occurring only once. Sequencing was performed on PBMCs. These TCRs come from a man aged 25 to 45 in good health and CMV-seropositive.

This chain links TRBV6-5 with TRBJ1-4; the D is unclear. Trimming removed 5 bases from V and 5 bases from J, with 12 bases in between. Per germline, CDR1 MNHEY and CDR2 SVGAGI. This CDR3 has 14 amino acids. CDR3 nucleotides: TGTGCCAGCAGTCCAGGAGGAGTAAATGAAAAACTGTTTTTT. It translates to CASSPGGVNEKLFF.

With regard to this clone: The identical CDR3 is also encoded by other nucleotide sequences in the sample. The chain recombines TRBV6-5 with TRBJ2-5; possibly TRBD2 for D (6 bases). This CDR3 has 13 residues. The V gene's germline CDR1 is MNHEY and CDR2 SVGAGI. Trimming left V 3 bases short and J 5 bases short, with 10 bases between. CDR3 loop: CASSYSGWETQYF. CDR3 sequence (DNA): TGTGCCAGCAGTTATAGCGGATGGGAGACCCAGTACTTC.

This clone has more than one count but fewer than ten. The gene calls are TRBV29-1 and TRBJ2-3; 13 nucleotides line up with TRBD2. Germline-derived CDR1 and CDR2 are SQVTM and ANQGSEA. V lost 8 bases to trimming and J lost 4 bases; unmatched junction nucleotides: 6. This CDR3 contains 14 residues. The CDR3 DNA sequence: TGCAGCATCAGACTAGCGGGGGGCGCAGATACGCAGTATTTT. It yields the protein CSIRLAGGADTQYF.

This rearrangement joins TRBV7-6 to TRBJ2-7; D is uncertain. CDR1 is SGHVS and CDR2 is FNYEAQ in the germline V gene. Between the trimmed V and J ends, which lost 0 bases and 3 bases, there was a span of 6 bases. This CDR3 has 13 amino acids. CDR3 sequence reads: CASSLAADYEQYF. In DNA form, the CDR3 reads TGTGCCAGCAGCTTAGCGGCGGACTACGAGCAGTACTTC.

V usage is TRBV7-2 and J usage is TRBJ2-7; D remains ambiguous. Trimming stripped 0 bases from V and 0 bases from J, with 9 bases between. Germline-derived CDR1 and CDR2 are SGHTA and FQGNSA. The CDR3 consists of 15 residues. The CDR3 sequence: CASSLAAGNSYEQYF. The CDR3 DNA reads as TGTGCCAGCAGCTTAGCGGCAGGCAACTCCTACGAGCAGTACTTC.

The rearrangement joins TRBV27 to TRBJ2-7; D not resolved. The V and J ends lost 3 bases and 2 bases respectively, with 8 bases between them. Germline V gene lookup returns CDR1 MNHEY and CDR2 SMNVEV (reference sequence). The CDR3 is 13 residues long. The CDR3 DNA sequence: TGTGCCAGCAGTTTGCCCGGTGCCTACGAGCAGTACTTC. This codes for CASSLPGAYEQYF.

The chain recombines TRBV5-1 with TRBJ2-4; D is possibly TRBD2 (6 bases). Per germline, CDR1 SGHRS and CDR2 YFSETQ. This CDR3 comprises 14 residues. V was clipped by 4 bases and J by 3 bases, with 11 bases between them. This CDR3 is CASSIAGIKNIQYF. The CDR3 DNA reads as TGCGCCAGCAGCATTGCGGGGATCAAAAACATTCAGTACTTC. Supplemented by reference TRBV5-1 and TRBJ2-4, the full variable domain reads KAGVTQTPRYLIKTRGQQVTLSCSPISGHRSVSWYQQTPGQGLQFLFEYFSETQRNKGNFPGRFSGRQFSNSRSEMNVSTLELGDSALYLCASSIAGIKNIQYFGAGTRLSVL.

The genes are TRBV5-4 and TRBJ1-2, with D possibly matching TRBD1 (6 bases). Germline loops: CDR1 SGHNT, CDR2 YYREEE (reference sequence). Trimming took 0 bases from V and 2 from J, leaving 14 bases between them. This CDR3 is built from 16 residues. CDR3 residues: CASSLDRATFNYGYTF. The CDR3 nucleotides read TGTGCCAGCAGCTTGGACAGGGCAACTTTCAACTATGGCTACACCTTC.

This chain links TRBV11-2 with TRBJ1-4; D uncertain. The germline V and J ends were trimmed by 8 bases and 6 bases, with 10 bases remaining between them. CDR1 and CDR2 from the germline V gene are SGHAT and FQNNGV. CDR3 length: 12 amino acids. The CDR3 spells CASGGMDEKLFF. Here the CDR3 DNA reads TGTGCCAGCGGCGGGATGGATGAAAAACTGTTTTTT.

This clone was seen a handful of times. The V gene is TRBV2, the J gene TRBJ1-1, with 7 bases that match TRBD1. This CDR3 contains 15 residues. Losses at the gene ends were 0 bases for V and 4 bases for J; bases not matched to a gene: 5. Germline values: CDR1 SNHLY, CDR2 FYNNEI. The CDR3 region is CASSEAQGVITEAFF. In nucleotides, the CDR3 is TGTGCCAGCAGTGAAGCGCAGGGGGTTATCACTGAAGCTTTCTTT.

The chain is built from TRBV27 and TRBJ2-2, with D possibly TRBD1 on 6 matching bases. CDR3 size: 16 residues. The V gene lost 3 bases and the J gene lost 4 bases, with 15 bases spanning the gap. Germline V gene data show CDR1 as MNHEY and CDR2 as SMNVEV (reference sequence). This CDR3 reads CASSFEGHELTGELFF. In nucleotides, the CDR3 is TGTGCCAGCAGTTTCGAGGGACACGAACTCACCGGGGAGCTGTTTTTT.

V usage is TRBV29-1 and J usage is TRBJ1-4; D uncertain. Germline V gene data show CDR1 as SQVTM and CDR2 as ANQGSEA. Trimming removed 2 bases at V and 7 bases at J, with 8 bases between. The CDR3 extends over 12 amino acids. The CDR3 loop reads CSVESGPEKLFF. The CDR3 bases are TGCAGCGTTGAAAGTGGGCCTGAAAAACTGTTTTTT.

This chain connects TRBV6-6 to TRBJ1-4; D is unresolved. The germline V and J ends were trimmed by 1 base and 3 bases, with 9 bases remaining between them. CDR1 MNHNY and CDR2 SVGAGI come from the germline V gene (reference sequence). This CDR3 region has 15 residues. The CDR3 region has the DNA TGTGCCAGCAGTTACTTAACACCCGCTAATGAAAAACTGTTTTTT. Translated: CASSYLTPANEKLFF.

V is TRBV5-1 and J is TRBJ2-1, with 9 bases matching TRBD2. The CDR3 runs to 15 residues. CDR1 SGHRS and CDR2 YFSETQ come from the germline V gene. V shed 0 bases, J shed 8 bases, and the junction held 6 bases outside the gene matches. DNA for the CDR3: TGCGCCAGCAGCTTGGGCCGCGGGGGGGCGGATGAGCAGTTCTTC. It is translated as CASSLGRGGADEQFF.

V and J are TRBV5-4 and TRBJ1-3; 7 bases map to TRBD1. V trimming: 1 base; J trimming: 8 bases; junction bases outside the gene matches: 0. This CDR3 has 12 residues. Germline V CDR1 and CDR2: SGHNT, YYREEE (reference sequence). Here the CDR3 reads CASSLQGDTIYF. Written as DNA, the CDR3 is TGTGCCAGCAGCTTGCAGGGGGACACCATATATTTT.

Worth noting for this clone: Germline is not matched at one junction end, which may reflect a read error. The CDR3 DNA follows: TGTGCCAGCAGGTTAGCGGGGGGGAGCACAGATACGCAGTATTTT. Translated: CASRLAGGSTDTQYF. This chain joins TRBV11-2 and TRBJ2-3; 11 bases match TRBD2. The CDR3 loop spans 15 amino acids. The V gene's germline CDR1 is SGHAT and CDR2 FQNNGV.

The CDR3 sequence is CASSPMGFSYEQYF. As DNA, the CDR3 is TGTGCCAGCAGCCCGATGGGCTTCTCCTACGAGCAGTACTTC. The rearrangement uses TRBV9 and TRBJ2-7; D ambiguous. V was clipped by 4 bases and J by 0 bases, with 11 bases between them. The germline V gene has CDR1 SGDLS and CDR2 YYNGEE. This CDR3 is built from 14 residues.

V gene TRBV5-1 combines with J gene TRBJ2-7, with TRBD2 matching 7 bases. The CDR3 totals 16 residues. Germline V gives CDR1 SGHRS, CDR2 YFSETQ. The ends lost 3 bases at V and 2 bases at J; junction bases unmatched: 11. CDR3 sequence: CASSSGGGFPPYEQYF. CDR3 nucleotides: TGCGCCAGCAGCTCCGGCGGGGGATTTCCCCCCTACGAGCAGTACTTC. The entire variable domain, with the rest obtained from reference TRBV5-1 and TRBJ2-7, is as follows: KAGVTQTPRYLIKTRGQQVTLSCSPISGHRSVSWYQQTPGQGLQFLFEYFSETQRNKGNFPGRFSGRQFSNSRSEMNVSTLELGDSALYLCASSSGGGFPPYEQYFGPGTRLTVT.

The rearrangement joins TRBV2 to TRBJ2-4; TRBD2 matches at 7 bases. V was clipped by 7 bases and J by 8 bases; unmatched bases: 8. Per germline, CDR1 SNHLY and CDR2 FYNNEI. The CDR3 length is 13 residues. In DNA, the CDR3 is TGTGCCAGCACCGCGGGACTACGGGACATTCAGTACTTC. Translation gives CASTAGLRDIQYF.

This clone was observed a handful of times. V gene TRBV11-2 combines with J gene TRBJ2-7, with a possible D match to TRBD1 (6 bases). V gave up 1 base and J gave up 4 bases, with 20 bases separating them. Germline V gives CDR1 SGHAT, CDR2 FQNNGV. The CDR3 contains 17 residues. CDR3 protein: CASSLGGGAGPWYEQYF. The CDR3 DNA follows: TGTGCCAGCAGCTTAGGAGGGGGTGCAGGGCCGTGGTACGAGCAGTACTTC.

This clone has only a few counts. This chain uses TRBV2 with TRBJ2-6, with 7 bases identical to TRBD1. The CDR3 spans 18 residues. With 2 bases clipped from V and 2 bases from J, the junction kept 9 bases outside the gene matches. The V gene's germline CDR1 is SNHLY and CDR2 FYNNEI. The CDR3 sequence: CASSERFQGVAGANVLTF. The CDR3 DNA sequence: TGTGCCAGCAGTGAAAGGTTCCAGGGGGTGGCTGGGGCCAACGTCCTGACTTTC.

This chain connects TRBV7-2 to TRBJ2-7, with D possibly being TRBD2 (6 bases). Germline CDR1 reads SGHTA; CDR2 reads FQGNSA. The CDR3 is 14 amino acids. V gave up 5 bases and J gave up 3 bases, with 14 bases separating them. The CDR3 loop reads CASSRTGTVYEQYF. CDR3 DNA: TGTGCCAGCAGCCGAACCGGGACTGTCTACGAGCAGTACTTC.

This clone was detected only a few times. The V gene is TRBV6-1, the J gene TRBJ1-1, with D perhaps matching TRBD1 (5 bases). V dropped 8 bases and J dropped 4 bases, with 11 bases sitting between them. The CDR3 has 12 residues. In germline, CDR1 is MNHNS, CDR2 SASEGT. This CDR3 is CASGREGTEAFF. The CDR3 DNA follows: TGTGCCAGCGGCAGGGAGGGCACTGAAGCTTTCTTT.

CDR3 DNA sequence: TGTGCCAGCAGCCAATTTAGCGAGCAGTACTTC. Amino acids: CASSQFSEQYF. The V and J genes are TRBV14 and TRBJ2-7; no clear D gene. V gave up 2 bases and J gave up 6 bases, with 5 bases separating them. The CDR3 contains 11 residues. CDR1 and CDR2 from the germline V gene are SGHDN and FVKESK.

This clone occurred once. This chain links TRBV2 with TRBJ1-5; 10 bases agree with TRBD1. The length of the CDR3 is 17 residues. CDR1 SNHLY and CDR2 FYNNEI come from the germline V gene. Trimming took 3 bases from V and 0 from J; bases not matched to a gene: 5. The CDR3 sequence: CASSDDRGRGSNQPQHF. CDR3 in DNA: TGTGCCAGCAGTGACGACAGGGGGCGCGGTAGCAATCAGCCCCAGCATTTT.

The genes are TRBV27 and TRBJ1-5, with 7 bases identical to TRBD1. Germline trimming cut 5 bases from V and 1 base from J; bases unmatched to any gene: 5. CDR1 and CDR2 from the germline V gene are MNHEY and SMNVEV (reference sequence). The CDR3 is 15 residues long. CDR3 in amino acids: CASSPGTVSNQPQHF. The CDR3, as DNA: TGTGCCAGCAGTCCCGGGACAGTGAGCAATCAGCCCCAGCATTTT.

This chain uses TRBV7-6 with TRBJ1-6, with D possibly matching TRBD1 (6 bases). The CDR3 covers 15 residues. Germline V gene lookup returns CDR1 SGHVS and CDR2 FNYEAQ. Trimming left V 2 bases short and J 8 bases short, with 13 bases between. CDR3: CASSLFRGRDSPLHF. CDR3 DNA sequence: TGTGCCAGCAGCTTATTCAGGGGACGGGATTCACCCCTCCACTTT.

The rearrangement links TRBV29-1 to TRBJ1-4; 8 nucleotides line up with TRBD1. CDR1 and CDR2 (germline): SQVTM, ANQGSEA. V was clipped by 7 bases and J by 8 bases; unmatched bases: 12. CDR3 length: 14 residues. The CDR3 coding sequence is TGCAGCGCCCTCACAGGGGGTGCGTGGGAAAAACTGTTTTTT. It yields the protein CSALTGGAWEKLFF.

V gene TRBV9 combines with J gene TRBJ2-2; 8 nucleotides match TRBD1. The junction had 4 bases not matched to a gene; V was cut back by 8 bases and J by 1 base. Germline loops: CDR1 SGDLS, CDR2 YYNGEE. The CDR3 runs to 14 residues. CDR3 sequence (DNA): TGTGCCAGTACGGACAGGGTGAACACCGGGGAGCTGTTTTTT. It specifies CASTDRVNTGELFF.

The J gene is TRBJ2-1, the V gene TRBV9, with TRBD2 matching over 11 bases. Unmatched junction bases numbered 10, after V lost 5 bases and J lost 0 bases. CDR1 and CDR2 (germline): SGDLS, YYNGEE. The CDR3 runs 18 residues. CDR3 region: CASSRRLAGYSSYNEQFF. The CDR3 nucleotides are TGTGCCAGCAGTCGGCGACTAGCGGGGTATAGCTCCTACAATGAGCAGTTCTTC.